Included here is one T cell receptor (beta chain) sequence, with context. Its antigen is not known. This table comes from immunoSEQ multiplex PCR, and its TCRdb copy is limited to in-frame clones, with some not included. The sample gives more than 2,000,000 clones, more than 80% of which show up once; over 0.12% is in the top ten. It was into CD45RA+ naive and CD45RA-negative memory subsets that the CD4+ cells were split. This specimen comes from a study of shared clonotypes between healthy human individuals. General study results and limits: For sorted subsets, rarefaction showed incomplete sequencing despite large depth. With a handful of donors compared, approximately 5% of naive CD4 clonotypes were shared. An anticipated effect of sequencing depth on clonotype sharing among donors was recognized.

This TCR was recovered from a young man in good health. The sample consisted of naive CD4+ T cells sorted from blood. Noted subset: CD45RA+ positively selected.

The chain's CDR3 is CAWSVRGQGTGYTF. Here the CDR3 DNA reads TGTGCCTGGAGTGTAAGGGGACAGGGAACGGGCTACACCTTC. The chain recombines TRBV30 with TRBJ1-2, with TRBD1 matching 9 bases. CDR1 is GTSNPN, CDR2 SVGIG, per germline (reference sequence). The CDR3 runs to 14 residues. Trimming cost V 0 bases and J 8 bases; bases outside gene matches: 7.